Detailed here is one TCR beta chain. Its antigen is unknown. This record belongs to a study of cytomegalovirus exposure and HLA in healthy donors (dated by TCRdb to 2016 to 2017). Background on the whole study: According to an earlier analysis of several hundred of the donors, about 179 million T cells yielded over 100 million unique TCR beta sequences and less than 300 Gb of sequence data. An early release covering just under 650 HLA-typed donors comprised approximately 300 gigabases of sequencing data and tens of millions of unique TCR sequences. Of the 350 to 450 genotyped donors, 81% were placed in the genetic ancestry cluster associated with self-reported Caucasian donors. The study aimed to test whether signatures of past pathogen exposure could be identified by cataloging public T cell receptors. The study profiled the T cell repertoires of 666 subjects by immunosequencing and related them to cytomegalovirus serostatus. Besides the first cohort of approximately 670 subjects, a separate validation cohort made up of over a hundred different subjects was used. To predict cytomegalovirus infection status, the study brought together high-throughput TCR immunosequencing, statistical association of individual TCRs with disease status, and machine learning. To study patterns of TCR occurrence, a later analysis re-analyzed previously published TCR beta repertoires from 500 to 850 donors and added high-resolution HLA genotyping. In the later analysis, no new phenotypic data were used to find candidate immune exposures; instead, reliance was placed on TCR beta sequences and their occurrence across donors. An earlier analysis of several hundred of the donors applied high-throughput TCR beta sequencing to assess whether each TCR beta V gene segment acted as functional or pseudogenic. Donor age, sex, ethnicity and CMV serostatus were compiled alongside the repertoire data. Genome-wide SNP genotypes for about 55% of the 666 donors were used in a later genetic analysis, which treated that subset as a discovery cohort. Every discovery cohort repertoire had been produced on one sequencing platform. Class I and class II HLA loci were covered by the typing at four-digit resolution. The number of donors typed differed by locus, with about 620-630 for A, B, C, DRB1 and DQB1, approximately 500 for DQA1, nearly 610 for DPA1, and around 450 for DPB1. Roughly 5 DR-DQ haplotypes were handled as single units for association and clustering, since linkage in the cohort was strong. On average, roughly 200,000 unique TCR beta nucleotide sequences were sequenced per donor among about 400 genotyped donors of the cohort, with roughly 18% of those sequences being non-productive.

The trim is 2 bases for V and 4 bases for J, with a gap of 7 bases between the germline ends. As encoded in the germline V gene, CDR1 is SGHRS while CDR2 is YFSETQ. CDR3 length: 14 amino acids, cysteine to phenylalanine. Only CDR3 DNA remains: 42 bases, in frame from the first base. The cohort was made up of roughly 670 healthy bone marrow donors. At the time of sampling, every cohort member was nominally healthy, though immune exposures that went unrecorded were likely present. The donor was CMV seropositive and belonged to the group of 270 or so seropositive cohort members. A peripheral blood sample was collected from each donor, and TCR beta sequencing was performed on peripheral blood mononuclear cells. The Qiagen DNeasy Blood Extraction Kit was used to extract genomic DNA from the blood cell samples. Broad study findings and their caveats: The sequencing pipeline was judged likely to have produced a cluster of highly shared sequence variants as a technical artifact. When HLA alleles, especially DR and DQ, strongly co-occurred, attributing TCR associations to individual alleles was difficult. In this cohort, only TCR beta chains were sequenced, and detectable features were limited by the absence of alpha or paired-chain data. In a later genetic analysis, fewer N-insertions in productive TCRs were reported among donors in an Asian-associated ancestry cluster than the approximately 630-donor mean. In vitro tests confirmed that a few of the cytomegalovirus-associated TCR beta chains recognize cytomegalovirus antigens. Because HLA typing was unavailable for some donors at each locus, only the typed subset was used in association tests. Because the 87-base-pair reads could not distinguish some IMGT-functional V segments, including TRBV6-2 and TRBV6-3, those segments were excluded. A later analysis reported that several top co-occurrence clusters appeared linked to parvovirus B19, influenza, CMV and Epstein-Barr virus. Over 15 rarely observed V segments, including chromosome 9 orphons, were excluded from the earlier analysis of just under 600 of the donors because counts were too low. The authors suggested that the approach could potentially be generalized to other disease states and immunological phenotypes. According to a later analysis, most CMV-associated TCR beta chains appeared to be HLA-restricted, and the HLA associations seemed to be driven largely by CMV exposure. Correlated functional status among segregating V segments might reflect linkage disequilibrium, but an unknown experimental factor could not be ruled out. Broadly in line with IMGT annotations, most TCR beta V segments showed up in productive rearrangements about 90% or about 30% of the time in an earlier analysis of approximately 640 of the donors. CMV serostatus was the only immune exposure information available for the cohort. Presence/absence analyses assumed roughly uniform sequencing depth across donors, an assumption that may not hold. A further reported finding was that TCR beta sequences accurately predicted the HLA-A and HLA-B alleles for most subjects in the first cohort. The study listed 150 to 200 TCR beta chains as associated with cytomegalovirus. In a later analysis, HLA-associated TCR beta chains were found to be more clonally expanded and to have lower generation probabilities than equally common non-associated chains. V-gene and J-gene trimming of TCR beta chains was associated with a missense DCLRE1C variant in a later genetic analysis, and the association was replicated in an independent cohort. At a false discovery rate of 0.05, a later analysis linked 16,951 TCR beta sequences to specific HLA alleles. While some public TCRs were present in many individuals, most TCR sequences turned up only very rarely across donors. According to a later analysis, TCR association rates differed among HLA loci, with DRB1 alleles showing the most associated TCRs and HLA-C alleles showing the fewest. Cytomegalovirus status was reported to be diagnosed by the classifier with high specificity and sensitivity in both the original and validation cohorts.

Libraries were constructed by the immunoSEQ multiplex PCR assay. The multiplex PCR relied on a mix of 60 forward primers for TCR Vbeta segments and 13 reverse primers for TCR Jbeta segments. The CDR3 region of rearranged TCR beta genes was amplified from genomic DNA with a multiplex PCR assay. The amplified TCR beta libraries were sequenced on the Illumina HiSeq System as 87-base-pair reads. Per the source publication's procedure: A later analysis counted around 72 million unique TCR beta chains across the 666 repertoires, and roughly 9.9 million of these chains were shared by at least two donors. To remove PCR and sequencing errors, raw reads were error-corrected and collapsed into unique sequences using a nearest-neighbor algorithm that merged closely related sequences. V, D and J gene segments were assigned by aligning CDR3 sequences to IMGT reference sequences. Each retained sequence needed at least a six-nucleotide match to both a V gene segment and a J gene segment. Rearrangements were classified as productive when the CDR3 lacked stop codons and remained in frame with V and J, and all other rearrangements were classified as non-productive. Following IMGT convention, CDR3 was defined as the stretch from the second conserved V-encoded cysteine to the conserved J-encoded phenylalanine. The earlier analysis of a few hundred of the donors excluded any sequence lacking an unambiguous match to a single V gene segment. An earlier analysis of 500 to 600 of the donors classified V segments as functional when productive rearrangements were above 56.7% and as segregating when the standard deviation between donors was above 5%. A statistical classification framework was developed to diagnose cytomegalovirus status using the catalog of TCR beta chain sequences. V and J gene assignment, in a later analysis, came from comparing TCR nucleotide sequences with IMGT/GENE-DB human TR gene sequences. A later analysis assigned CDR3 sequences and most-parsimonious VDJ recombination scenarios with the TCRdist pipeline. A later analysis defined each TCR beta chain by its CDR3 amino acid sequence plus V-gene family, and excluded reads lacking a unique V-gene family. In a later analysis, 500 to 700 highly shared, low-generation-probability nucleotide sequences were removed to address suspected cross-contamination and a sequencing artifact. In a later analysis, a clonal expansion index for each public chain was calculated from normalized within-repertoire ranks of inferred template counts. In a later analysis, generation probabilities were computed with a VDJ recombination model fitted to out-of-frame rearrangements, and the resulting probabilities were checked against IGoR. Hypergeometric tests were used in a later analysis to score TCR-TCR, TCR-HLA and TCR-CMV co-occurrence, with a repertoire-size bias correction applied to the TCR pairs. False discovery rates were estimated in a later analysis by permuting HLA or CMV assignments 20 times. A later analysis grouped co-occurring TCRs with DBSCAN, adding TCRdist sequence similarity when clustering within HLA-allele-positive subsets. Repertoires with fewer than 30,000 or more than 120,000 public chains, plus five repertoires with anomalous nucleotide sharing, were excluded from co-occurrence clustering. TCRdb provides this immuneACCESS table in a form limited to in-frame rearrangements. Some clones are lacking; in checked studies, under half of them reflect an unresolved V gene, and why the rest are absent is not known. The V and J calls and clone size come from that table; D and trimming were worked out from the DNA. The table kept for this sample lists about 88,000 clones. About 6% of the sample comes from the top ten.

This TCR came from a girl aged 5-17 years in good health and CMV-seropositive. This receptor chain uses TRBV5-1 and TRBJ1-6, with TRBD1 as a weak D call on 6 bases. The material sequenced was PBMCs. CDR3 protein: CASSLQGYNSPLHF. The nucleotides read TGCGCCAGCAGCTTACAGGGATATAATTCACCCCTCCACTTT.